These 23 T cell receptor beta chains share one sample of origin, sequenced in a study of blood T cell repertoires in COVID-19. Measured with immunoSEQ multiplex PCR; TCRdb has only the in-frame clones, and not every one. The sample includes approximately 460,000 clones, 75% to 90% of them seen just once. Sequenced input: peripheral blood. These TCRs come from a young man with COVID-19, enrolled during active disease.

This sequence joins TRBV9 and TRBJ2-5, with D maybe TRBD1 (5 bases). This CDR3 has 15 amino acids. Looked up from germline, CDR1 is SGDLS and CDR2 is YYNGEE. V was pared by 1 base and J by 5 bases, with 15 bases between. Here the CDR3 DNA reads TGTGCCAGCAGCGTAAGTGGCAGGGAAGGCGAGACCCAGTACTTC. Translating gives CASSVSGREGETQYF.

This chain connects TRBV24-1 to TRBJ2-1; D may be TRBD1 (6 bases). This CDR3 has 16 amino acids. Trimming shortened V by 5 bases and J by 6 bases, and 19 bases separated the two germline ends. Germline CDR1 and CDR2: KGHDR and SFDVKD. In nucleotides, the CDR3 is TGTGCCACCAGTGTAACACAGGGCCCGGTCGGCAATGAGCAGTTCTTC. It is translated as CATSVTQGPVGNEQFF.

CDR3 nucleotides: TGTGCCAGCAGTTTTGCGTCTTATCAGCCCCAGCATTTT. It specifies CASSFASYQPQHF. The rearrangement uses TRBV27 and TRBJ1-5; D is ambiguous. Trimming pared 3 bases from V and 5 bases from J, leaving 8 bases between. CDR1 is MNHEY, CDR2 SMNVEV, per germline (reference sequence). The CDR3 sequence is 13 residues long.

This rearrangement joins TRBV19 to TRBJ1-5, with 8 bases lining up with TRBD1. J gave up 7 bases and V 6 bases, and 11 bases lay outside the gene matches. CDR3 length equals 15 residues. CDR1 LNHDA and CDR2 SQIVND come from the germline V gene (reference sequence). The CDR3 region has the DNA TGTGCCAGTAGAACTCGACGGACAGGGCGCCAGCCCCAGCATTTT. As protein: CASRTRRTGRQPQHF.

This chain uses TRBV2 with TRBJ2-7, with D perhaps TRBD2 (5 bases). Germline lookup yields CDR1 SNHLY and CDR2 FYNNEI. V was clipped by 0 bases and J by 5 bases, with 5 bases between them. There are 12 residues in the CDR3. The CDR3 loop is CASSEAGDEQYF. CDR3 bases: TGTGCCAGCAGTGAAGCCGGGGACGAGCAGTACTTC. Drawing the rest from reference TRBV2 and TRBJ2-7, the complete variable domain is EPEVTQTPSHQVTQMGQEVILRCVPISNHLYFYWYRQILGQKVEFLVSFYNNEISEKSEIFDDQFSVERPDGSNFTLKIRSTKLEDSAMYFCASSEAGDEQYFGPGTRLTVT.

The chain employs TRBV6-6 and TRBJ1-1; D is perhaps TRBD1 (6 bases). From germline, CDR1 is MNHNY and CDR2 SVGAGI (reference sequence). V lost 2 bases and J lost 8, with 12 bases in between. The CDR3 has 13 residues. This CDR3 reads CASSYPTGTEAFF. The CDR3 region has the DNA TGTGCCAGCAGTTACCCAACAGGGACCGAAGCTTTCTTT.

This chain connects TRBV19 to TRBJ1-5, with TRBD1 matching 9 bases. V was pared by 5 bases and J by 2 bases, with 7 bases of the junction left unmatched. Per the germline V gene, CDR1 is LNHDA and CDR2 is SQIVND (reference sequence). This CDR3 has 16 residues. CDR3 in amino acids: CASSGGQGIGNQPQHF. DNA for the CDR3: TGTGCCAGTAGTGGGGGACAGGGCATTGGCAATCAGCCCCAGCATTTT.

J is TRBJ2-2 and V is TRBV5-6; 13 positions agree with TRBD2. In germline, CDR1 is SGHDT, CDR2 YYEEEE. This CDR3 has 16 amino acids. With V trimmed by 0 bases and J by 7 bases, 3 bases remained unmatched. CDR3 nucleotides: TGTGCCAGCAGCTTGGCGACTAGCGGGAGGCACGGGGAGCTGTTTTTT. As protein: CASSLATSGRHGELFF. Complete variable domain (other parts from reference TRBV5-6 and TRBJ2-2): DAGVTQSPTHLIKTRGQQVTLRCSPKSGHDTVSWYQQALGQGPQFIFQYYEEEERQRGNFPDRFSGHQFPNYSSELNVNALLLGDSALYLCASSLATSGRHGELFFGEGSRLTVL.

The chain links TRBV5-1 to TRBJ1-1; D gene uncertain. There are 14 residues in the CDR3. CDR1 SGHRS and CDR2 YFSETQ come from the germline V gene. Trimming removed 2 bases from V and 6 bases from J, with 14 bases in between. The CDR3 region has the DNA TGCGCCAGCAGCTTTCGGGAAGAATACGCTGAAGCTTTCTTT. Amino acid sequence: CASSFREEYAEAFF.

This clone has a single count. The chain employs TRBV24-1 and TRBJ2-3; D possibly corresponds to TRBD2 (6 bases). The germline V gene has CDR1 KGHDR and CDR2 SFDVKD. This CDR3 comprises 16 residues. Trimming stripped 3 bases from V and 1 base from J, with 13 bases between. The CDR3 loop reads CATSDHSGVGTDTQYF. CDR3 nucleotides: TGTGCCACCAGTGATCATAGCGGAGTGGGCACAGATACGCAGTATTTT.

The V gene is TRBV7-9, the J gene TRBJ1-6; D may be TRBD1 (6 bases). The CDR3 runs 16 residues. Trimming pared 6 bases from V and 6 bases from J, leaving 18 bases between. Germline V gene sequence: CDR1 SEHNR, CDR2 FQNEAQ (reference sequence). CDR3: CASSVGQGTINSPLHF. The CDR3 region has the DNA TGTGCCAGCAGTGTAGGGCAGGGGACGATTAATTCACCCCTCCACTTT.

The gene calls are TRBV7-9 and TRBJ1-4, with 8 bases identical to TRBD1. The J segment lost 6 bases and the V segment lost 5 bases, leaving 11 bases of the junction unmatched. The CDR3 has 16 amino acids. Germline-derived CDR1 and CDR2 are SEHNR and FQNEAQ (reference sequence). The CDR3 coding sequence is TGTGCCAGCAGCCTTTACCGGGACAGGACGGATGAAAAACTGTTTTTT. Its protein is CASSLYRDRTDEKLFF.

The rearrangement joins TRBV5-1 to TRBJ1-1; a weak D match, TRBD1 (6 bases). Trimming took 1 base from V and 3 from J, leaving 13 bases between them. CDR1 SGHRS and CDR2 YFSETQ come from the germline V gene. The CDR3 sequence is 15 residues long. CDR3 DNA: TGCGCCAGCAGCTTGCAGGGGATGATTGACACTGAAGCTTTCTTT. Its protein product is CASSLQGMIDTEAFF.

This clone was counted between two and nine times. The rearrangement joins TRBV7-9 to TRBJ1-3; D unclear. The CDR3 length is 14 residues. Germline CDR1 is SEHNR and CDR2 is FQNEAQ (reference sequence). V gave up 6 bases and J gave up 0 bases, with 9 bases separating them. The CDR3 spells CASSLSISGNTIYF. The CDR3, as DNA: TGTGCCAGCAGTCTTAGCATCTCTGGAAACACCATATATTTT.

V is TRBV18 and J is TRBJ1-1, with TRBD1 as a possible D gene (6 bases). The germline gives CDR1 KGHSH, CDR2 LQKENI. The CDR3 covers 14 residues. V gave up 4 bases and J gave up 1 base, with 10 bases separating them. The CDR3 nucleotides read TGTGCCAGCTCACAGGGGGGGCCGAACACTGAAGCTTTCTTT. The encoded protein is CASSQGGPNTEAFF.

The gene calls are TRBV24-1 and TRBJ1-2; D is unresolved. In germline, CDR1 is KGHDR, CDR2 SFDVKD. This CDR3 has 14 residues. The germline V and J ends were trimmed by 0 bases and 7 bases, with 11 bases remaining between them. The CDR3 sequence is CATSDLGRGGGYTF. CDR3 coding DNA: TGTGCCACCAGTGATTTGGGCCGGGGAGGTGGCTACACCTTC.

This chain links TRBV24-1 with TRBJ2-1, with 7 bases identical to TRBD2. In germline, CDR1 is KGHDR, CDR2 SFDVKD. The CDR3 covers 12 residues. V was pared by 5 bases and J by 7 bases, with 1 base of the junction left unmatched. CDR3 nucleotide sequence: TGTGCCACCAGTGGCGGGAGTAATGAGCAGTTCTTC. The encoded protein is CATSGGSNEQFF.

The chain links TRBV19 to TRBJ1-6; D not resolved. Trimming took off 7 bases at V and 0 bases at J, with 7 bases between the two ends. The germline V gene encodes CDR1 LNHDA and CDR2 SQIVND (reference sequence). The CDR3 has 14 amino acids. The DNA for the CDR3 is TGTGCCAGTATTGATAGCTCCTATAATTCACCCCTCCACTTT. Its translation: CASIDSSYNSPLHF.

The chain couples TRBV6-5 to TRBJ1-4; TRBD1 matches 9 bases. Unmatched junction bases numbered 8, after V lost 2 bases and J lost 10 bases. This CDR3 has 15 amino acids. In germline, CDR1 is MNHEY, CDR2 SVGAGI. The CDR3 loop is CASSYETGTGRKLFF. Written as DNA, the CDR3 is TGTGCCAGCAGTTACGAGACCGGGACAGGGCGAAAACTGTTTTTT.

J is TRBJ2-3 and V is TRBV5-1; 7 positions match TRBD1. This CDR3 comprises 16 residues. Germline CDR1 SGHRS, CDR2 YFSETQ. Trimming cost V 1 base and J 3 bases; bases outside gene matches: 8. CDR3 sequence reads: CASSLPGTAGTDTQYF. The CDR3 DNA sequence: TGCGCCAGCAGCTTGCCCGGGACAGCTGGGACAGATACGCAGTATTTT.

This rearrangement joins TRBV10-3 to TRBJ1-4; 7 nucleotides match TRBD1. The junction had 7 bases not matched to a gene; V was cut back by 10 bases and J by 5 bases. This CDR3 has 13 residues. In germline, CDR1 is ENHRY, CDR2 SYGVKD. The DNA of the CDR3 is TGTGCCACCAAGGGACAGATAAATGAAAAACTGTTTTTT. This gives the protein CATKGQINEKLFF.

The chain combines TRBV7-9 with TRBJ1-1; no definite D call. Trimming stripped 8 bases from V and 0 bases from J, with 10 bases between. The CDR3 has 13 amino acids. CDR1 and CDR2 (germline): SEHNR, FQNEAQ (reference sequence). The DNA for the CDR3 is TGTGCCAGCCTGGAGGGAATGAACACTGAAGCTTTCTTT. Translation: CASLEGMNTEAFF.

CDR3 in DNA: TGTGCCAGCAGTTCCCGGACAGGATTGACTGAAGCTTTCTTT. Encoded protein: CASSSRTGLTEAFF. The rearrangement joins TRBV6-6 to TRBJ1-1; 7 bases align to TRBD1. The CDR3 runs to 14 residues. CDR1 and CDR2 from the germline V gene are MNHNY and SVGAGI (reference sequence). The ends lost 4 bases at V and 5 bases at J; junction bases unmatched: 7.